The subject of this entry is one TCR delta chain. The antigen it recognizes is unknown. The junction departs from the called germline gene at one end, perhaps through a read error. Libraries were made using RT-PCR. TCRdb records Illumina MiSeq as the sequencer. The public reads were reprocessed by TCRdb using CATT, and rows of matching DNA were later combined. The sample table holds hundreds of delta-chain clones, of which about a tenth were seen once. The ten most abundant clones make up around three fifths of the sample. There are 13 amino acids in the CDR3, from cysteine to phenylalanine inclusive. Of the read, only the CDR3 DNA is kept; its 39 bases are in frame from base 1. CDR1 and CDR2 (TSWWSYY, QGS) derive from the germline V gene. The data derive from a study of gammadelta T cells in human blood (dated by TCRdb to 2018 to 2020). The paper's findings and limits, for the study overall: In the study, polyclonal expansion of innate gamma-delta T cells immediately after birth was reported to appear to be driven by microbial exposure.

Material: Vgamma9Vdelta2 gamma-delta T cells from adult blood. The TCR sequence derives from a human donor. The V gene is TRDV1 and the J gene is TRDJ1, and perhaps TRDD3 as D gene, on 5 matching bases. In nucleotides, the sequence is TGCGCTTGGGGAACTGCGCGAATTCATAAACTCATCTTT. The translation is CAWGTARIHKLIF.